The entry below gives a single T cell receptor beta chain sequence along with its context. CDR1 KGHSH and CDR2 LQKENI come from the germline V gene. The CDR3 extends over 14 amino acids. The germline V and J ends were trimmed by 2 bases and 0 bases, with 6 bases remaining between them. PCR amplification relied on 60 Vbeta primers (plus 13 Jbeta primers). Some clones are missing from TCRdb's copy, which holds only in-frame ones; the method was immunoSEQ multiplex PCR. The repertoire holds approximately 100,000 clones, approximately 79% seen once, with 3.5% to 4% in the top ten. This sample was included in a study of cytomegalovirus exposure and HLA in healthy donors.

The sequenced sample consisted of PBMCs. This rearrangement joins TRBV18 to TRBJ2-3; possibly TRBD2 for D (5 bases). This TCR derives from a man between 60 and 75 years old in good health and CMV-seronegative. For the CDR3, the DNA is TGTGCCAGCTCACCATGGAGGAGCACAGATACGCAGTATTTT. As protein: CASSPWRSTDTQYF. The full variable domain, rest sourced from reference TRBV18 and TRBJ2-3, is NAGVMQNPRHLVRRRGQEARLRCSPMKGHSHVYWYRQLPEEGLKFMVYLQKENIIDESGMPKERFSAEFPKEGPSILRIQQVVRGDSAAYFCASSPWRSTDTQYFGPGTRLTVL.